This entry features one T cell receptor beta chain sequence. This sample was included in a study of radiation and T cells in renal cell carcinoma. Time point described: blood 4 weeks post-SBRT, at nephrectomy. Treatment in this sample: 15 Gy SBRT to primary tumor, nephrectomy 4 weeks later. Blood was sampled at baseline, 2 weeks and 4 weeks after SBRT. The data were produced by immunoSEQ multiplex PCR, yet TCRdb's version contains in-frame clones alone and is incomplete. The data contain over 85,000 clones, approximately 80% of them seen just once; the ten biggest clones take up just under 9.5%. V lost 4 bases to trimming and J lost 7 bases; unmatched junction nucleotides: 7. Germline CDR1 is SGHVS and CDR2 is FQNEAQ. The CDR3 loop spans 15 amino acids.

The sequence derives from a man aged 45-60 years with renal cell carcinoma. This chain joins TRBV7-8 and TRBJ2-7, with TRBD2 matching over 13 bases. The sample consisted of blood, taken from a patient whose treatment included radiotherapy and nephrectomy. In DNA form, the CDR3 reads TGTGCCAGCAGCTGGCGGACTAGCGGGAGTAGAGAGCAGTACTTC. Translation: CASSWRTSGSREQYF.